This T cell receptor (beta chain) appears in the sequencing data of a study of T cells in Graves' hyperthyroidism and ophthalmopathy. Study-wide background: Any treatment followed the collection of peripheral blood at initial diagnosis.

Blood dates from first hyperthyroidism diagnosis, before any ophthalmopathy symptoms. Isolation of PBMCs was performed on around 10 ml fresh peripheral blood. The CDR3 runs 13 residues. V lost 2 bases, J lost 10 bases, and 2 bases stayed unmatched. Germline-derived CDR1 and CDR2 are LGHDT and YNNKEL (reference sequence). Researchers took RNA transcripts and amplified the TCR beta CDR3 regions from them. TCR CDR3 underwent first-round RT-PCR with the HTBI primer set. TCRdb itself ran the multiplex PCR reads through MiXCR, one entry per CDR3 protein. Of around 350,000 distinct CDR3 sequences in the sample, 15% to 18% were seen once.

The chain links TRBV3-1 to TRBJ2-2; TRBD1 matches at 9 bases. The clonotype originates from a woman between 18 and 29 years old with Graves' hyperthyroidism that later progressed to Graves' ophthalmopathy. What was sequenced was blood. CDR3 residues: CASSQRTGVELFF. Written as DNA, the CDR3 is TGTGCCAGCAGCCAAAGGACAGGGGTGGAGCTGTTTTTT.